Following are 22 T cell receptor beta chains from one sample sequenced in a study of CD8 T cells in Susac syndrome. The authors reverse transcribed about 0.45 to 1 ug RNA with random hexamers. TCRdb ran MiXCR on the immunoSEQ multiplex PCR reads and lists one entry per CDR3 protein. The sample records 190,000 or so distinct CDR3 sequences, about 95% being singletons. The specimen was CD4+ T cells from PBMCs. The receptors were gathered from a human donor with multiple sclerosis.

In its sample, this clonotype was seen once. The chain links TRBV7-9 to TRBJ2-3; the match to TRBD1 covers 7 bases. J gave up 1 base and V 10 bases, and 5 bases lay outside the gene matches. The CDR3 contains 13 residues. The germline CDR1 and CDR2 sequences are SEHNR and FQNEAQ (reference sequence). The CDR3 DNA follows: TGTGCCAACTTCGACAGGGGCACAGATACGCAGTATTTT. This codes for CANFDRGTDTQYF.

The V gene is TRBV3-1, the J gene TRBJ2-5; no definite D call. Germline V gene lookup returns CDR1 LGHDT and CDR2 YNNKEL (reference sequence). The CDR3 has 13 amino acids. The V gene lost 1 base and the J gene lost 5 bases, with 8 bases spanning the gap. CDR3 residues: CASSQAWKETQYF. The CDR3 coding sequence is TGTGCCAGCAGCCAAGCCTGGAAGGAGACCCAGTACTTC.

The chain employs TRBV20-1 and TRBJ1-2; D possibly corresponds to TRBD1 (5 bases). CDR1 and CDR2 (germline): DFQATT, SNEGSKA (reference sequence). V lost 4 bases and J lost 8, with 17 bases in between. The CDR3 covers 13 residues. The CDR3, as DNA: TGCAGTGCTATATGGGCAGGGCAACGGGGCTACACCTTC. Translation gives CSAIWAGQRGYTF.

The chain carries TRBV10-3 and TRBJ2-1; TRBD2 aligns across 11 bases. Germline V gives CDR1 ENHRY, CDR2 SYGVKD. The junction had 14 bases not matched to a gene; V was cut back by 6 bases and J by 13 bases. CDR3 size: 15 residues. CDR3 bases: TGTGCCATCAGCTCTACCACCGGGACTAGCGGAGGCCAGTTCTTC. It specifies CAISSTTGTSGGQFF.

The CDR3 DNA sequence: TGCAGCGTAGTCCTAACCACAGATACGCAGTATTTT. This codes for CSVVLTTDTQYF. V usage is TRBV29-1 and J usage is TRBJ2-3; no definite D call. V was clipped by 6 bases and J by 2 bases, with 9 bases between them. Germline V gives CDR1 SQVTM, CDR2 ANQGSEA. There are 12 residues in the CDR3.

This chain links TRBV25-1 with TRBJ2-1; 7 bases line up with TRBD1. Germline-derived CDR1 and CDR2 are MGHDK and SYGVNS. J gave up 6 bases and V 8 bases, and 10 bases lay outside the gene matches. CDR3 length: 14 amino acids. The CDR3 loop is CASLGQAVVNEQFF. CDR3 bases: TGTGCCAGCTTAGGACAGGCGGTGGTCAATGAGCAGTTCTTC.

The J gene is TRBJ2-3, the V gene TRBV7-8; 10 bases line up with TRBD2. The CDR3 is made up of 15 amino acids. CDR1 and CDR2 (germline): SGHVS, FQNEAQ. V was clipped by 1 base and J by 13 bases; unmatched bases: 11. CDR3 protein: CASSLEASGSLAEYF. The CDR3, as DNA: TGTGCCAGCAGCTTAGAGGCTAGCGGGAGCCTGGCGGAGTATTTT.

The gene calls are TRBV9 and TRBJ2-3; tentatively, D is TRBD2 (5 bases). From germline, CDR1 is SGDLS and CDR2 YYNGEE. This CDR3 is 16 amino acids long. V lost 0 bases and J 1 base, leaving 12 bases between the germline ends. The DNA for the CDR3 is TGTGCCAGCAGCGTAGACGGGGTTAGGGGCACAGATACGCAGTATTTT. Translation: CASSVDGVRGTDTQYF.

The CDR3 reads CASRKPGSTDTQYF. Written as DNA, the CDR3 is TGCGCCAGCAGAAAACCGGGTAGCACAGATACGCAGTATTTT. V usage is TRBV5-1 and J usage is TRBJ2-3; D not resolved. Germline CDR1 and CDR2: SGHRS and YFSETQ. Trimming removed 5 bases from V and 0 bases from J, with 10 bases in between. CDR3 length: 14 residues. The entire variable domain, with the rest obtained from reference TRBV5-1 and TRBJ2-3, is as follows: KAGVTQTPRYLIKTRGQQVTLSCSPISGHRSVSWYQQTPGQGLQFLFEYFSETQRNKGNFPGRFSGRQFSNSRSEMNVSTLELGDSALYLCASRKPGSTDTQYFGPGTRLTVL.

V is TRBV27 and J is TRBJ1-4; 7 bases match TRBD1. CDR3 size: 13 residues. Trimming at V came to 4 bases and at J to 6 bases, leaving 2 bases not matched to a gene. Germline-derived CDR1 and CDR2 are MNHEY and SMNVEV (reference sequence). Here the CDR3 reads CASSSQGDEKLFF. CDR3 bases: TGTGCCAGCAGTTCCCAGGGGGATGAAAAACTGTTTTTT. Supplemented by reference TRBV27 and TRBJ1-4, the full variable domain reads EAQVTQNPRYLITVTGKKLTVTCSQNMNHEYMSWYRQDPGLGLRQIYYSMNVEVTDKGDVPEGYKVSRKEKRNFPLILESPSPNQTSLYFCASSSQGDEKLFFGSGTQLSVL.

The rearrangement joins TRBV5-6 to TRBJ2-5; a possible D gene is TRBD2 (6 bases). V lost 3 bases to trimming and J lost 3 bases, with 12 bases between them. From germline, CDR1 is SGHDT and CDR2 YYEEEE. CDR3 length equals 14 residues. In DNA, the CDR3 is TGTGCCAGCAGCTCCCGGGACTGGGAAGAGACCCAGTACTTC. It specifies CASSSRDWEETQYF.

The gene calls are TRBV25-1 and TRBJ1-6; D ambiguous. There are 15 residues in the CDR3. The V end lost 5 bases, the J end lost 0 bases, and 8 bases lay between the germline ends. Per the germline V gene, CDR1 is MGHDK and CDR2 is SYGVNS. The CDR3 loop reads CASSPGSSYNSPLHF. Written as DNA, the CDR3 is TGTGCCAGCAGTCCCGGGAGCTCCTATAATTCACCCCTCCACTTT.

In the case of this clonotype: The CDR3 ends on some other residue instead of the conserved phenylalanine or tryptophan, so this is likely a read error. Because the CDR3's place on the DNA is in doubt, the DNA is left out and the CDR3 is given as listed by TCRdb. The chain is built from TRBV20-1 and TRBJ2-7; the table calls TRBD1, which could not be checked here. Inclusive of both ends, the CDR3 amounts to 12 amino acids. CDR1 and CDR2 (germline): DFQATT, SNEGSKA (reference sequence). The CDR3 region is CSARGGGTEVVI.

This chain links TRBV5-4 with TRBJ2-7, with 7 bases matching TRBD1. Germline values: CDR1 SGHNT, CDR2 YYREEE (reference sequence). V shed 7 bases, J shed 5 bases, and the junction held 9 bases outside the gene matches. This CDR3 is 13 amino acids long. The CDR3 DNA follows: TGTGCCAGCCGCCCCTGGACAGGACACGAGCAGTACTTC. Amino acids: CASRPWTGHEQYF.

The rearrangement joins TRBV27 to TRBJ2-4; D is unresolved. This CDR3 comprises 15 residues. Germline V gene data show CDR1 as MNHEY and CDR2 as SMNVEV (reference sequence). V was pared by 5 bases and J by 0 bases, with 11 bases between. This CDR3 is CASSPFWGAKNIQYF. The CDR3 bases are TGTGCCAGCAGTCCCTTCTGGGGAGCCAAAAACATTCAGTACTTC.

J is TRBJ1-2 and V is TRBV20-1; D is ambiguous. The CDR3 is 13 amino acids. V was clipped by 0 bases and J by 0 bases, with 5 bases between them. Germline CDR1 DFQATT, CDR2 SNEGSKA (reference sequence). The DNA of the CDR3 is TGCAGTGCTAGAGATACTACTAACTATGGCTACACCTTC. This sequence encodes CSARDTTNYGYTF.

V and J are TRBV30 and TRBJ1-1; D not resolved. The CDR3 is 12 amino acids. V was trimmed by 3 bases and J by 10 bases, leaving 15 bases between them. CDR1 is GTSNPN, CDR2 SVGIG, per germline (reference sequence). This CDR3 is CAWSTEYGRAFF. CDR3 sequence (DNA): TGTGCCTGGAGCACGGAATATGGAAGAGCTTTCTTT.

The chain has TRBV18 and TRBJ1-2; D unresolved. V lost 2 bases, J lost 8 bases, and 12 bases lay in between. Germline CDR1 reads KGHSH; CDR2 reads LQKENI. The CDR3 loop spans 13 amino acids. The CDR3 sequence: CASSPDPTTGYTF. The CDR3 nucleotides read TGTGCCAGCTCACCAGACCCCACGACGGGCTACACCTTC. The full variable domain, rest sourced from reference TRBV18 and TRBJ1-2, is NAGVMQNPRHLVRRRGQEARLRCSPMKGHSHVYWYRQLPEEGLKFMVYLQKENIIDESGMPKERFSAEFPKEGPSILRIQQVVRGDSAAYFCASSPDPTTGYTFGSGTRLTVV.

This clonotype was observed a single time. V usage is TRBV5-1 and J usage is TRBJ1-1, with D hard to call. The CDR3 is 15 amino acids. In germline, CDR1 is SGHRS, CDR2 YFSETQ. Trimming shortened V by 3 bases and J by 0 bases, and 12 bases separated the two germline ends. The CDR3 protein is CASSSTGVMNTEAFF. The CDR3 region has the DNA TGCGCCAGCAGCTCGACCGGGGTCATGAACACTGAAGCTTTCTTT. The variable domain in full, with the rest retrieved from reference TRBV5-1 and TRBJ1-1, is KAGVTQTPRYLIKTRGQQVTLSCSPISGHRSVSWYQQTPGQGLQFLFEYFSETQRNKGNFPGRFSGRQFSNSRSEMNVSTLELGDSALYLCASSSTGVMNTEAFFGQGTRLTVV.

This clonotype came up once. The rearrangement links TRBV2 to TRBJ1-1; D may be TRBD1 (5 bases). V was cut by 0 bases and J by 8 bases, with 10 bases left in between. In germline, CDR1 is SNHLY, CDR2 FYNNEI. This CDR3 is 13 amino acids long. The CDR3 nucleotides read TGTGCCAGCAGTGAAGCGCAGGGCAGGGAAGCTTTCTTT. Translated, it gives CASSEAQGREAFF.

The rearrangement links TRBV20-1 to TRBJ2-2; no reliable D call. Trimming pared 3 bases from V and 0 bases from J, leaving 11 bases between. Germline values: CDR1 DFQATT, CDR2 SNEGSKA (reference sequence). This CDR3 is built from 15 residues. CDR3 loop: CSARNSITNTGELFF. DNA for the CDR3: TGCAGTGCTAGGAACAGTATCACGAACACCGGGGAGCTGTTTTTT.

This clonotype was detected once. The genes are TRBV2 and TRBJ2-7; possibly TRBD2 for D (6 bases). Germline V gene lookup returns CDR1 SNHLY and CDR2 FYNNEI. With 6 bases removed from V and 1 base from J, the gap between germline ends came to 13 bases. This CDR3 has 14 residues. The DNA of the CDR3 is TGTGCCAGCAGGCCCGGGACTGCTTCCTACGAGCAGTACTTC. The encoded protein is CASRPGTASYEQYF. Full variable domain (outside the CDR3, taken from reference TRBV2 and TRBJ2-7): EPEVTQTPSHQVTQMGQEVILRCVPISNHLYFYWYRQILGQKVEFLVSFYNNEISEKSEIFDDQFSVERPDGSNFTLKIRSTKLEDSAMYFCASRPGTASYEQYFGPGTRLTVT.